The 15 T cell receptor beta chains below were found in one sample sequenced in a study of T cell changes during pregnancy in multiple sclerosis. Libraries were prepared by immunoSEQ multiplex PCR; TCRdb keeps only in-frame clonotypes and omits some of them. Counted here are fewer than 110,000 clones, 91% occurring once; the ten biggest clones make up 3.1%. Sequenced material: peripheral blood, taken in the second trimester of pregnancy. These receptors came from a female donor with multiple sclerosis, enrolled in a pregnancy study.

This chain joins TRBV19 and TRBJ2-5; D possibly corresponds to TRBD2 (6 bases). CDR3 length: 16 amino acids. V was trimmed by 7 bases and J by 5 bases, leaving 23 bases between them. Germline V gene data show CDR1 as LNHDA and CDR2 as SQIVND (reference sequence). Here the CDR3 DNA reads TGTGCCAGTAATACCGGACCGCAGCCGGAGGGGGAGACCCAGTACTTC. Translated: CASNTGPQPEGETQYF.

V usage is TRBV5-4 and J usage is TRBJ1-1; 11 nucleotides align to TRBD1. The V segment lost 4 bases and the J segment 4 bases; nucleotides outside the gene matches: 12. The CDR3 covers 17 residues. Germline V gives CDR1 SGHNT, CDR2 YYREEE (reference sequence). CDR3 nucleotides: TGTGCCAGCAGCCCAGGACAGGGGGCGCTTTGGGGCACTGAAGCTTTCTTT. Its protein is CASSPGQGALWGTEAFF.

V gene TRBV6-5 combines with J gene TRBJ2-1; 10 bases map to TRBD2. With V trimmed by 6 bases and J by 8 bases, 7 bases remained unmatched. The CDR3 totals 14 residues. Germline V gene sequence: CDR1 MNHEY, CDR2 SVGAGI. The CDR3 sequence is CASRPSGSIYEQFF. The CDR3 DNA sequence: TGTGCCAGCAGACCTAGCGGGAGTATCTATGAGCAGTTCTTC.

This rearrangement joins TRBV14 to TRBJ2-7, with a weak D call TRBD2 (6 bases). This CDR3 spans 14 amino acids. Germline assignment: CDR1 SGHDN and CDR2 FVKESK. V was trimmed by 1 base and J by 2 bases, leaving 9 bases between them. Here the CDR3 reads CASSQVGLAYEQYF. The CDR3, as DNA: TGTGCCAGCAGCCAAGTGGGACTTGCCTACGAGCAGTACTTC.

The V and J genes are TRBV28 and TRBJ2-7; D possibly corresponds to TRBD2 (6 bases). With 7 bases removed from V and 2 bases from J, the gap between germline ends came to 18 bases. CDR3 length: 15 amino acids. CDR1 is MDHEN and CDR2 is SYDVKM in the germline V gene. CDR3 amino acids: CASTPTRGLPYEQYF. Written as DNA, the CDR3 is TGTGCCAGCACTCCAACGAGGGGACTTCCCTACGAGCAGTACTTC.

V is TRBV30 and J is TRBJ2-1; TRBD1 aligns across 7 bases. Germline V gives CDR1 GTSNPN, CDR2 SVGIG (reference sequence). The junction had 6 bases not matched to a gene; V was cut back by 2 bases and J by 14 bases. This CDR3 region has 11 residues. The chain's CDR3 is CAWSQTGQEFF. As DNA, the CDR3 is TGTGCCTGGAGTCAGACAGGGCAGGAGTTCTTC.

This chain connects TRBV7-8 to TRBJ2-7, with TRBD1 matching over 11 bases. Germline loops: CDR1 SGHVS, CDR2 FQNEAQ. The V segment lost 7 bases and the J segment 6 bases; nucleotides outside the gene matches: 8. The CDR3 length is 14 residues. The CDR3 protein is CASTLGQGEVEQYF. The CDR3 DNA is TGTGCCAGCACCCTGGGACAGGGGGAGGTCGAGCAGTACTTC.

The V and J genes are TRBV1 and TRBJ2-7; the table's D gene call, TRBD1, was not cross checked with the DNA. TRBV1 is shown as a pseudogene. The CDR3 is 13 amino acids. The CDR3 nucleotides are TGCACCAGCAGCCAACCCAGGTCCTACGAGCAGTACTTC. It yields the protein CTSSQPRSYEQYF.

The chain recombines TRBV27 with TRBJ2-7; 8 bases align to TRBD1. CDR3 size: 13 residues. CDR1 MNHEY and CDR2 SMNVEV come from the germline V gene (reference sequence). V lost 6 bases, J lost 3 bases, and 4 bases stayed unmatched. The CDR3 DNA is TGTGCCAGCAGCGACAGGGGAAGCTACGAGCAGTACTTC. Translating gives CASSDRGSYEQYF.

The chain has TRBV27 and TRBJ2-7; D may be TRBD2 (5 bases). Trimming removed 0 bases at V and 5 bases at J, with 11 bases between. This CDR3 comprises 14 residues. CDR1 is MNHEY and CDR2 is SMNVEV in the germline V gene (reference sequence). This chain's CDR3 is CASSLSPTSHEQYF. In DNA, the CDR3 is TGTGCCAGCAGTTTATCCCCAACTAGTCACGAGCAGTACTTC.

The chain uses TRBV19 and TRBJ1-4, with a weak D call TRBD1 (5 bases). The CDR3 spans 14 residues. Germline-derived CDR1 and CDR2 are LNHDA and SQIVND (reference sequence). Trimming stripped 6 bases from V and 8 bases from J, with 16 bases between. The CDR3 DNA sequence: TGTGCCAGTAGCCCAACAGGAGTAGAGGAAAAACTGTTTTTT. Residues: CASSPTGVEEKLFF.

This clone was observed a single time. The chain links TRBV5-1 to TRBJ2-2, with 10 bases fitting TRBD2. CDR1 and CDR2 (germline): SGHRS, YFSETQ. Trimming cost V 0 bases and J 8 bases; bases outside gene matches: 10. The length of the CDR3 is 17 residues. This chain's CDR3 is CASSLEPGLALGGELFF. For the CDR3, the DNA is TGCGCCAGCAGCTTGGAACCGGGACTAGCGTTAGGAGGGGAGCTGTTTTTT.

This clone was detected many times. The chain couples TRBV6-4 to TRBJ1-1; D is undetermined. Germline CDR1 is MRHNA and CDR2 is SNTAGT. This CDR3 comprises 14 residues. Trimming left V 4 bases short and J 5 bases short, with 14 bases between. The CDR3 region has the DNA TGTGCCAGCAGTGCTACAGCGGATTCGACTGAAGCTTTCTTT. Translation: CASSATADSTEAFF.

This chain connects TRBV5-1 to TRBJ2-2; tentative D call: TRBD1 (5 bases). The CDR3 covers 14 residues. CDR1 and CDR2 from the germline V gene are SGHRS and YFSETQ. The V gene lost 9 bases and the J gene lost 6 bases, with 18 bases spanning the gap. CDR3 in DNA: TGCGCCACCTCTTCTACAGGTGACCCCGGGGAGCTGTTTTTT. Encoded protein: CATSSTGDPGELFF.

The CDR3 here is CASSAERSSYNEQFF. CDR3 nucleotides: TGTGCCAGCAGTGCCGAGCGGTCCTCCTACAATGAGCAGTTCTTC. This chain joins TRBV2 and TRBJ2-1; D possibly corresponds to TRBD2 (5 bases). Trimming left V 4 bases short and J 0 bases short, with 10 bases between. CDR1 and CDR2 (germline): SNHLY, FYNNEI. The length of the CDR3 is 15 residues. The entire variable domain, with the rest obtained from reference TRBV2 and TRBJ2-1, is as follows: EPEVTQTPSHQVTQMGQEVILRCVPISNHLYFYWYRQILGQKVEFLVSFYNNEISEKSEIFDDQFSVERPDGSNFTLKIRSTKLEDSAMYFCASSAERSSYNEQFFGPGTRLTVL.